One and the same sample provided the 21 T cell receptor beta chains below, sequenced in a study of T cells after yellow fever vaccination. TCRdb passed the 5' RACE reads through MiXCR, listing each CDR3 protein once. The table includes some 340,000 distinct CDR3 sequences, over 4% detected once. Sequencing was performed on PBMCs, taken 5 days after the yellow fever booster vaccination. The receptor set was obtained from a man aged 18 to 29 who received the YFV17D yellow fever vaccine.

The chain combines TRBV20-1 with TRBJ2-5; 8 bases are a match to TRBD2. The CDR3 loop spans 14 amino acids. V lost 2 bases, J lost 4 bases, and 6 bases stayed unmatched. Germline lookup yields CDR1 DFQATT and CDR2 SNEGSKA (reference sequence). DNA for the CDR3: TGCAGTGCTAGACGGGGGGGGCCCTCAGAGACCCAGTACTTC. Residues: CSARRGGPSETQYF.

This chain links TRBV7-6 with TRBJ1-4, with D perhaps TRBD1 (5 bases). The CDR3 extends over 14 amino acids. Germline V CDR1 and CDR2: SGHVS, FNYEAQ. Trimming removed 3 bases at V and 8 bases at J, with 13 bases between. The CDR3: CASSLGPGEEKLFF. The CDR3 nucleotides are TGTGCCAGCAGCTTGGGACCCGGGGAGGAAAAACTGTTTTTT.

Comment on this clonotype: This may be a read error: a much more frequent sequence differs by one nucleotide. In nucleotides, the CDR3 is TGCGCCAGCAGCTGTGTAAACACCGGGGAGCTGTTTTTT. Encoded protein: CASSCVNTGELFF. This rearrangement joins TRBV5-1 to TRBJ2-2, with D unresolved. The CDR3 loop spans 13 amino acids. Trimming removed 3 bases at V and 2 bases at J, with 5 bases between. Germline CDR1 and CDR2: SGHRS and YFSETQ.

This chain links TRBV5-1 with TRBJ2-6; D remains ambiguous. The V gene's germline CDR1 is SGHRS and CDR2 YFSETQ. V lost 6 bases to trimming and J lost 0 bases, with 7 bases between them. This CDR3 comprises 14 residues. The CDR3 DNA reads TGCGCCAGCATGGGGAACTCTGGGGCCAACGTCCTGACTTTC. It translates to CASMGNSGANVLTF.

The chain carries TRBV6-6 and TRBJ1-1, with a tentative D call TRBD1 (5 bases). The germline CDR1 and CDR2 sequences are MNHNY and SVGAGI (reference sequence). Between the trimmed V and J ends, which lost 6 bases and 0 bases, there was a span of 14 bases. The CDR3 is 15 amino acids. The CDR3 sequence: CASSSDRPLNTEAFF. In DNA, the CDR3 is TGTGCCAGCAGCTCCGACAGACCCTTGAACACTGAAGCTTTCTTT.

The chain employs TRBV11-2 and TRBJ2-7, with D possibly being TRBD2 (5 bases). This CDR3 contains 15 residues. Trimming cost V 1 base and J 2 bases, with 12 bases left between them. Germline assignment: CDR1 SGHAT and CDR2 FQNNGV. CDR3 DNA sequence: TGTGCCAGCAGCTTAGCGGGTATTAGCGCCTACGAGCAGTACGTC. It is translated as CASSLAGISAYEQYV.

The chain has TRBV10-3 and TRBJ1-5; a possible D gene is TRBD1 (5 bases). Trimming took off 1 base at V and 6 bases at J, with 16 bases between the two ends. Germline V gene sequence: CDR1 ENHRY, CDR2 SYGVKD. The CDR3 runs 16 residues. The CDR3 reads CAISEYARGAGQPQHF. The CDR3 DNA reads TGTGCCATCAGTGAGTACGCCCGGGGCGCGGGTCAGCCCCAGCATTTT.

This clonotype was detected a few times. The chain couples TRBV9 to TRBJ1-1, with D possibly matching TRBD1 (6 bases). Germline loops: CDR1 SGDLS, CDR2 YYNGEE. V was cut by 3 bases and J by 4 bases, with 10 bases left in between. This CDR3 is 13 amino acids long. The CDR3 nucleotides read TGTGCCAGCAGCGAGGGGGTGTCCACTGAAGCTTTCTTT. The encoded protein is CASSEGVSTEAFF.

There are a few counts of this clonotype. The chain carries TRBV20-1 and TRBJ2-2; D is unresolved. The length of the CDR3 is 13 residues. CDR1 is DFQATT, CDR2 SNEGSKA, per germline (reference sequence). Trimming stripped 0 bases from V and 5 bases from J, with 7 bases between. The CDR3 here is CSARDIGTGELFF. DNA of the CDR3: TGCAGTGCTAGAGATATCGGAACCGGGGAGCTGTTTTTT.

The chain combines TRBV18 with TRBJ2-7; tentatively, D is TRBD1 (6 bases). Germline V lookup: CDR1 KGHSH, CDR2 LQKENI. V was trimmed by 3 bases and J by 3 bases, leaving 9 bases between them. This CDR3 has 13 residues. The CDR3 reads CASSPTGNYEQYF. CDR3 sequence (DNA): TGTGCCAGCTCACCGACAGGTAACTACGAGCAGTACTTC.

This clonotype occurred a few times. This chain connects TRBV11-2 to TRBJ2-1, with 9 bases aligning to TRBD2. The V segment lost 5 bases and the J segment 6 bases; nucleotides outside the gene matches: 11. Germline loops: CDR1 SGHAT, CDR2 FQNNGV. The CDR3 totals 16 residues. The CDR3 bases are TGTGCCAGCAGCCCGCTGGGGCGGGGGGGCTTCAATGAGCAGTTCTTC. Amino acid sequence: CASSPLGRGGFNEQFF.

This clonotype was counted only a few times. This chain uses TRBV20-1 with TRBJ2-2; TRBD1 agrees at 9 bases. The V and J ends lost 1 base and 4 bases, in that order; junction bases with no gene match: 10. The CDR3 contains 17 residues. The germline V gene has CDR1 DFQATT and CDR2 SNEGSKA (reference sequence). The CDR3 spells CSARADGQGPSTGELFF. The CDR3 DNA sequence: TGCAGTGCTAGAGCCGATGGACAGGGGCCTAGCACCGGGGAGCTGTTTTTT.

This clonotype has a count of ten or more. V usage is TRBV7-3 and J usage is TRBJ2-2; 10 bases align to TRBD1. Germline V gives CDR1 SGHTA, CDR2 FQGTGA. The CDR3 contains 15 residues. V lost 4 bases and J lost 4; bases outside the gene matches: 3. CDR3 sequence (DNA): TGTGCCAGCAGCTCGTGGACAGGGGGCACCGGGGAGCTGTTTTTT. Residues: CASSSWTGGTGELFF. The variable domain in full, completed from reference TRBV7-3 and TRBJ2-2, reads GAGVSQTPSNKVTEKGKYVELRCDPISGHTALYWYRQSLGQGPEFLIYFQGTGAADDSGLPNDRFFAVRPEGSVSTLKIQRTERGDSAVYLCASSSWTGGTGELFFGEGSRLTVL.

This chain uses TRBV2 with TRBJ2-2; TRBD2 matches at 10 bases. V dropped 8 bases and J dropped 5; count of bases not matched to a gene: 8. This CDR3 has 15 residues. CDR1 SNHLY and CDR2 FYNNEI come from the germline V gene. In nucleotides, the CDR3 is TGTGCCAGCGTAGGCAGCGGGGGGGCTACCGGGGAGCTGTTTTTT. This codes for CASVGSGGATGELFF.

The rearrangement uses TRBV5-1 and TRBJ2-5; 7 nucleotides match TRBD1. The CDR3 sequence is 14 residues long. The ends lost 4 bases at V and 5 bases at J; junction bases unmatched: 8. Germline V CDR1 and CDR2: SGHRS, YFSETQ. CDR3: CASSSQTGFETQYF. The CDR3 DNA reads TGCGCCAGCAGCAGTCAGACAGGGTTTGAGACCCAGTACTTC.

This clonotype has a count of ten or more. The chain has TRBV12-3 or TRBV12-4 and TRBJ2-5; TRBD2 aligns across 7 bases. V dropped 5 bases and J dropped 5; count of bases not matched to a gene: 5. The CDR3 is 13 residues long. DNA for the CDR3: TGTGCCAGCAGTCCCGGGGGGTGGGAGACCCAGTACTTC. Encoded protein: CASSPGGWETQYF.

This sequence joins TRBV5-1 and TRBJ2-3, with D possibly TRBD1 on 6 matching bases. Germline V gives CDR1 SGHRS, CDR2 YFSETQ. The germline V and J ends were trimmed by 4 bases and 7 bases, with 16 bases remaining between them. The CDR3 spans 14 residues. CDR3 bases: TGCGCCAGCAGCCGGGACAAGGGTGCATATACGCAGTATTTT. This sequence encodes CASSRDKGAYTQYF.

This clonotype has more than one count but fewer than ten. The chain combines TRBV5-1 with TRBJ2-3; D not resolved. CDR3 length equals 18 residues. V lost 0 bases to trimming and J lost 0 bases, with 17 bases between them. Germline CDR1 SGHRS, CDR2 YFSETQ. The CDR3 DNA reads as TGCGCCAGCAGCTTGGGCGGTAGCCGAGCATCTAGCACAGATACGCAGTATTTT. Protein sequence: CASSLGGSRASSTDTQYF.

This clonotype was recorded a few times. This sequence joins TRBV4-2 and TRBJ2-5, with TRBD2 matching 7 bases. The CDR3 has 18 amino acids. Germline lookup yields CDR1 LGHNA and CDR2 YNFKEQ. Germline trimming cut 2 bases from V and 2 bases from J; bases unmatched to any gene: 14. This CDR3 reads CASSQFRESSGDQETQYF. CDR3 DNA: TGTGCCAGCAGCCAATTTCGGGAATCTAGCGGAGATCAAGAGACCCAGTACTTC.

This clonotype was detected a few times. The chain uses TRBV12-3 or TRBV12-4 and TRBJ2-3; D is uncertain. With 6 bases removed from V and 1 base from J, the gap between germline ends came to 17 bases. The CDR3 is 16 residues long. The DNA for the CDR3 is TGTGCCAGCAGCGCAACCTCAAGTCTTGGCACAGATACGCAGTATTTT. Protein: CASSATSSLGTDTQYF.

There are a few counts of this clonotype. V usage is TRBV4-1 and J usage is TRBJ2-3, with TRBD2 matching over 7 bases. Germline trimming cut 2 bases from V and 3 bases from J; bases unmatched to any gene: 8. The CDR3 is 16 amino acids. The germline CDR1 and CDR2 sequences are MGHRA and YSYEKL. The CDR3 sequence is CASSQTPLGGTDTQYF. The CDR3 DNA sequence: TGCGCCAGCAGCCAAACCCCCTTGGGGGGGACAGATACGCAGTATTTT.